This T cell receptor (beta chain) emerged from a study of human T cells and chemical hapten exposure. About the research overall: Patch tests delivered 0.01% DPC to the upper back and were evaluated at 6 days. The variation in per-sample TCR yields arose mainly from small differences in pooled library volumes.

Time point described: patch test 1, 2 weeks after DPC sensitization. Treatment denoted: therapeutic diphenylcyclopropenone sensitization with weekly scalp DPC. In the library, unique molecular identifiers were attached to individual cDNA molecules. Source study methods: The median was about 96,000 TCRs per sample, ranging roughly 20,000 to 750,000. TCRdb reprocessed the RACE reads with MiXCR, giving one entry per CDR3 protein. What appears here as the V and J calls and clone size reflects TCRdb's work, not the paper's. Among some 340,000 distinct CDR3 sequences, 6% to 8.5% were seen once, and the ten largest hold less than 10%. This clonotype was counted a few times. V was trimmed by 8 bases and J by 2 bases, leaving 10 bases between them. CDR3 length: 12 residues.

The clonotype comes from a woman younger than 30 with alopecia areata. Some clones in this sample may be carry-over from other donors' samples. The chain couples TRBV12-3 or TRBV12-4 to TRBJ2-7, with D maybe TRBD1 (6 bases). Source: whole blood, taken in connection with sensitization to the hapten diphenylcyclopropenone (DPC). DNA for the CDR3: TGTGCCAGCGAGGGGGACCCCTACGAGCAGTACTTC. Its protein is CASEGDPYEQYF.